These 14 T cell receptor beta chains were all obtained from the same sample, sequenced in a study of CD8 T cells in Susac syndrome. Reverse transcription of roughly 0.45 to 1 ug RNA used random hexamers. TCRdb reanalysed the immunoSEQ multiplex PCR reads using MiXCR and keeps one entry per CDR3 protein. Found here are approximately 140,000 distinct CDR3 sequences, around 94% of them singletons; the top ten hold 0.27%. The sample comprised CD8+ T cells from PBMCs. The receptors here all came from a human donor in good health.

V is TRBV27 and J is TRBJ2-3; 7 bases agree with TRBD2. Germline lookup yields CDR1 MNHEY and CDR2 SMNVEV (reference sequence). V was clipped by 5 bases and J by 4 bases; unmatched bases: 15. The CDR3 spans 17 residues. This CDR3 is CASSPEGSGSHPDTQYF. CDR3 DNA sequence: TGTGCCAGCAGTCCCGAGGGTAGCGGGTCTCACCCAGATACGCAGTATTTT.

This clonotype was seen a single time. The CDR3 DNA reads as TGCAGTGCTAGAGATGGCGGCGGGAGGGTCGATGAGCAGTTCTTC. Its protein product is CSARDGGGRVDEQFF. The genes are TRBV20-1 and TRBJ2-1, with 9 bases identical to TRBD2. The V segment lost 0 bases and the J segment 8 bases; nucleotides outside the gene matches: 8. From germline, CDR1 is DFQATT and CDR2 SNEGSKA (reference sequence). The CDR3 has 15 residues.

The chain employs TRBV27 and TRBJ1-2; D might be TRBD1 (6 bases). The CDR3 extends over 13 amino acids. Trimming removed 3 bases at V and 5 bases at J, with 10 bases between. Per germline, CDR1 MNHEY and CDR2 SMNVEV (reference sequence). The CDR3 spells CASSFITGYGYTF. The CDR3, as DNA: TGTGCCAGCAGTTTTATTACAGGGTATGGCTACACCTTC.

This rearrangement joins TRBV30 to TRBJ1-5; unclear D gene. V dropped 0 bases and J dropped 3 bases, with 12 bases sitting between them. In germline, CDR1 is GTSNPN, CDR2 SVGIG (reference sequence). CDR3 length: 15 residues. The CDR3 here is CAWSVSRTLNQPQHF. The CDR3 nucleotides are TGTGCCTGGAGTGTAAGCCGGACCCTCAATCAGCCCCAGCATTTT.

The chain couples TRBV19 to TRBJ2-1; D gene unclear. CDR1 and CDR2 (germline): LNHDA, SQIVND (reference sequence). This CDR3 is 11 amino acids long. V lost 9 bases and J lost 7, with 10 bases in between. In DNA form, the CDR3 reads TGTGCCAGCCGGATAGATAATGAGCAGTTCTTC. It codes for CASRIDNEQFF.

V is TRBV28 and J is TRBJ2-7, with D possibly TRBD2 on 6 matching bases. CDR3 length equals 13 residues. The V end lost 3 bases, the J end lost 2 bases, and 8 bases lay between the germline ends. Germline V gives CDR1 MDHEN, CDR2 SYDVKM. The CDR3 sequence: CASSFASAYEQYF. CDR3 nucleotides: TGTGCCAGCAGTTTTGCTAGCGCCTACGAGCAGTACTTC.

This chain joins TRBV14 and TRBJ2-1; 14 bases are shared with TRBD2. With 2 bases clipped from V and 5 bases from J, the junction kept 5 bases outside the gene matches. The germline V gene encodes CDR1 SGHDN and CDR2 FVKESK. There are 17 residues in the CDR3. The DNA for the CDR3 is TGTGCCAGCAGCCAACCGAAGGGACTAGCGGGAGACAATGAGCAGTTCTTC. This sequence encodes CASSQPKGLAGDNEQFF.

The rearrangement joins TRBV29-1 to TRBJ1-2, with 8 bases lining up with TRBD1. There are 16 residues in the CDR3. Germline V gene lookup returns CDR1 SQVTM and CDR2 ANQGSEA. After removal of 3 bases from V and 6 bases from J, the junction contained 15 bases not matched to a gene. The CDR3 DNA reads TGCAGCGTTGATAAGGGACAGGACTCCCCCGAGGATGGCTACACCTTC. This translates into CSVDKGQDSPEDGYTF.

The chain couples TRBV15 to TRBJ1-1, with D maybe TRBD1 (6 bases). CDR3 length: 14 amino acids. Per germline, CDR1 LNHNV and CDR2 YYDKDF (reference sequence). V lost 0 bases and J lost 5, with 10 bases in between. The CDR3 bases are TGTGCCACCAGCAGAGATCCAGGGGATACTGAAGCTTTCTTT. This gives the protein CATSRDPGDTEAFF.

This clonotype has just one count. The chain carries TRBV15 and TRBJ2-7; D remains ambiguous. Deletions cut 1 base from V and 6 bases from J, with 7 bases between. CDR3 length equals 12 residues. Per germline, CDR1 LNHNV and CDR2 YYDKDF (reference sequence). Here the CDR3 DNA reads TGTGCCACCAGCAGAGGAATATCCGAGCAGTACTTC. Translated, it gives CATSRGISEQYF.

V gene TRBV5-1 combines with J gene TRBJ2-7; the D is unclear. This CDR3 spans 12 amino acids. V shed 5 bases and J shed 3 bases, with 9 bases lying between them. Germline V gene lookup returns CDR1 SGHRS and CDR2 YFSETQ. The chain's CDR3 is CASRGTVYEQYF. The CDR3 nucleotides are TGCGCCAGCAGGGGTACAGTCTACGAGCAGTACTTC.

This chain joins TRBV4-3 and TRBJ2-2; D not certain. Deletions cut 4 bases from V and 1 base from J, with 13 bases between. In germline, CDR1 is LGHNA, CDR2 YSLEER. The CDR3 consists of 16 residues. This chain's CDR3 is CASSPFGRQNTGELFF. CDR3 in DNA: TGCGCCAGCAGCCCCTTTGGGCGACAGAACACCGGGGAGCTGTTTTTT.

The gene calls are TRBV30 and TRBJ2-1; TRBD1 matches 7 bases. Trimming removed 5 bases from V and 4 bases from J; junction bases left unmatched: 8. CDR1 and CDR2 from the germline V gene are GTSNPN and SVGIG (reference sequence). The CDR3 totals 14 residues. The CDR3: CAWVDRASYNEQFF. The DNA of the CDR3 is TGTGCCTGGGTAGACAGGGCATCATACAATGAGCAGTTCTTC.

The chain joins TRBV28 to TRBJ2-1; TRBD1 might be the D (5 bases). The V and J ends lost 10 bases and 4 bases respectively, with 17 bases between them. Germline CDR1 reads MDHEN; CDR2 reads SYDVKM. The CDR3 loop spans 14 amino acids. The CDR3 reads CATHGTGFYNEQFF. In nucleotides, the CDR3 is TGTGCCACCCACGGAACAGGATTTTACAATGAGCAGTTCTTC. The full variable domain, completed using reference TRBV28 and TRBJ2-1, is DVKVTQSSRYLVKRTGEKVFLECVQDMDHENMFWYRQDPGLGLRLIYFSYDVKMKEKGDIPEGYSVSREKKERFSLILESASTNQTSMYLCATHGTGFYNEQFFGPGTRLTVL.